This passage covers 8 T cell receptor beta chains from one sample sequenced in a study of T-cell memory formation after mild COVID-19. TCRdb redid the calling of the 5' RACE reads with MiXCR, one entry per CDR3 protein. The table includes around 390,000 distinct CDR3 sequences, about 15% detected once. Specimen: PBMCs or a T cell subset sorted from them (not recorded which). The source is a man aged 18 to 29 who had mild COVID-19 (a few samples of this study predate the infection). Cell type and time point are not known.

This sequence joins TRBV16 and TRBJ2-7, with 10 bases that match TRBD1. The V gene end was trimmed by 4 bases and the J gene end by 0 bases; junction bases not matched to a gene: 6. The CDR3 is 16 residues long. Germline V gene lookup returns CDR1 KGHSY and CDR2 FQNENV. The CDR3 DNA follows: TGTGCCAGCAGCCCCGGCAGGACAGGGGGCTCCTACGAGCAGTACGTC. Amino acids: CASSPGRTGGSYEQYV.

This chain connects TRBV10-2 to TRBJ2-7, with D hard to call. The CDR3 length is 14 residues. Germline loops: CDR1 WSHSY, CDR2 SAAADI. Trimming left V 5 bases short and J 3 bases short, with 14 bases between. CDR3 amino acids: CASSRGRAVYEQYF. Here the CDR3 DNA reads TGCGCCAGCAGTCGTGGTAGGGCCGTCTACGAGCAGTACTTC.

V usage is TRBV15 and J usage is TRBJ2-7, with TRBD1 identical over 11 bases. Per germline, CDR1 LNHNV and CDR2 YYDKDF (reference sequence). The CDR3 is 15 amino acids. The V segment lost 6 bases and the J segment 4 bases; nucleotides outside the gene matches: 8. CDR3 loop: CATSPGGQGAYEQYV. CDR3 DNA sequence: TGTGCCACCAGTCCAGGAGGACAGGGGGCTTACGAGCAGTACGTC.

The sample holds a few counts of this clonotype. The chain couples TRBV20-1 to TRBJ1-5, with a tentative D call TRBD1 (6 bases). Germline V gene data show CDR1 as DFQATT and CDR2 as SNEGSKA (reference sequence). The CDR3 has 13 amino acids. The V end lost 1 base, the J end lost 5 bases, and 9 bases lay between the germline ends. The CDR3 DNA reads TGCAGTGCTAGAGTGGCAGGGGATCAGCCCCAGCATTTT. Amino acid sequence: CSARVAGDQPQHF.

CDR3 sequence reads: CASSQTGAGNEKLFF. CDR3 bases: TGTGCCAGCAGCCAGACGGGGGCTGGTAATGAAAAACTGTTTTTT. The chain links TRBV7-2 to TRBJ1-4, with a possible D match to TRBD1 (6 bases). The CDR3 spans 15 residues. Trimming cost V 5 bases and J 4 bases, with 14 bases left between them. The germline V gene has CDR1 SGHTA and CDR2 FQGNSA. Together with reference TRBV7-2 and TRBJ1-4, the CDR3 gives the full variable domain: GAGVSQSPSNKVTEKGKDVELRCDPISGHTALYWYRQSLGQGLEFLIYFQGNSAPDKSGLPSDRFSAERTGGSVSTLTIQRTQQEDSAVYLCASSQTGAGNEKLFFGSGTQLSVL.

The gene calls are TRBV6-5 and TRBJ1-2; D remains unclear. Deletions cut 1 base from V and 8 bases from J, with 17 bases between. The V gene's germline CDR1 is MNHEY and CDR2 SVGAGI. This CDR3 comprises 15 residues. The CDR3 DNA reads TGTGCCAGCAGTTACTATACGGCGCTGTCATGGGGCTACACCTTC. It specifies CASSYYTALSWGYTF.

This clonotype occurred many times. Germline is not matched at one junction end, which may reflect a read error. Written as DNA, the CDR3 is TGCGCCAGCAGCTTGCGGGGGGGTCAAGAGACCCAGTACTTC. Its protein product is CASSLRGGQETQYF. V and J are TRBV12-3 or TRBV12-4 and TRBJ2-5, with 9 bases identical to TRBD2. This CDR3 has 14 residues.

This chain links TRBV3-1 with TRBJ2-1; 7 bases match TRBD1. With V trimmed by 2 bases and J by 0 bases, 4 bases remained unmatched. The germline V gene encodes CDR1 LGHDT and CDR2 YNNKEL (reference sequence). This CDR3 comprises 16 residues. The CDR3 DNA sequence: TGTGCCAGCAGCCAAAAGGGGGCCCACTCCTACAATGAGCAGTTCTTC. Protein sequence: CASSQKGAHSYNEQFF.